One and the same sample provided the 31 T cell receptor beta chains below, sequenced in a study of preoperative IRX-2 immunotherapy in early breast cancer. Treatment denoted: preoperative locoregional IRX-2 cytokine immunotherapy. Sequencing was performed with immunoSEQ multiplex PCR; in TCRdb, only in-frame clones are kept and a portion is missing. The sample holds roughly 25,000 clones, about 95% seen once. This specimen was tumor tissue, taken after IRX-2 immunotherapy. Receptor source: a human donor with breast cancer.

The chain joins TRBV5-1 to TRBJ1-5; D unresolved. The germline V gene has CDR1 SGHRS and CDR2 YFSETQ. This CDR3 has 12 residues. V gave up 0 bases and J gave up 7 bases, with 5 bases separating them. The CDR3 nucleotides are TGCGCCAGCAGCTTGGATGGGCAGCCCCAGCATTTT. Amino acid sequence: CASSLDGQPQHF.

Written as DNA, the CDR3 is TGTGCCACCAGCTTGGAAGGCCGCGGGGAGACCCAGTACTTC. It encodes CATSLEGRGETQYF. V and J are TRBV15 and TRBJ2-5, with D maybe TRBD2 (5 bases). The V and J ends lost 5 bases and 5 bases respectively, with 15 bases between them. CDR3 length: 14 amino acids. CDR1 LNHNV and CDR2 YYDKDF come from the germline V gene (reference sequence).

This chain joins TRBV5-4 and TRBJ2-7; 7 nucleotides agree with TRBD2. Germline V gene data show CDR1 as SGHNT and CDR2 as YYREEE (reference sequence). This CDR3 contains 12 residues. The trim removed 7 bases at V and 7 bases at J, leaving 8 bases unmatched. CDR3 DNA sequence: TGTGCCAGCGGGCGGGAGTTGGGGGAGCAGTACTTC. This codes for CASGRELGEQYF.

Here the CDR3 DNA reads TGTGCCAGTAGTTCGGACTGGCATGAGCAGTTCTTC. It yields the protein CASSSDWHEQFF. The chain couples TRBV19 to TRBJ2-1; perhaps TRBD2 as D (5 bases). CDR1 and CDR2 from the germline V gene are LNHDA and SQIVND (reference sequence). The V and J ends lost 5 bases and 8 bases respectively, with 10 bases between them. The CDR3 is 12 residues long.

V gene TRBV11-3 combines with J gene TRBJ2-7; the match to TRBD1 covers 7 bases. Germline-derived CDR1 and CDR2 are SGHNT and YENEEA. The CDR3 covers 14 residues. V trimming: 4 bases; J trimming: 2 bases; junction bases outside the gene matches: 5. DNA of the CDR3: TGTGCCAGCAGCTGGACAGGAATACCCTACGAGCAGTACTTC. Translated, it gives CASSWTGIPYEQYF.

This clone was counted a single time. The chain joins TRBV21-1 to TRBJ2-5; the DNA was not used to check the table's D call, TRBD2. TRBV21-1 is a pseudogene locus. The CDR3 runs 17 residues. Here the CDR3 reads CASSPIPGGGGKETQYF. In DNA, the CDR3 is TGTGCCAGCAGCCCTATACCGGGTGGGGGGGGGAAAGAGACCCAGTACTTC.

The chain combines TRBV11-3 with TRBJ2-5; 7 positions match TRBD2. Trimming at V came to 5 bases and at J to 4 bases, leaving 10 bases not matched to a gene. The CDR3 runs to 15 residues. CDR1 and CDR2 (germline): SGHNT, YENEEA. The CDR3 DNA reads TGTGCCAGCAGCCTCGGACTAGTCGGGGTAGAGACCCAGTACTTC. The encoded protein is CASSLGLVGVETQYF.

The chain recombines TRBV7-8 with TRBJ2-4; D call uncertain. This CDR3 contains 17 residues. Per germline, CDR1 SGHVS and CDR2 FQNEAQ. V was shortened by 3 bases and J by 1 base, with 16 bases between the two germline ends. CDR3 region: CASSFDLDRTAKNIQYF. The CDR3 nucleotides are TGTGCCAGCAGCTTTGATCTGGACCGTACGGCCAAAAACATTCAGTACTTC.

The chain employs TRBV6-1 and TRBJ1-5; TRBD1 aligns across 7 bases. V shed 6 bases, J shed 5 bases, and the junction held 1 base outside the gene matches. Germline V gene lookup returns CDR1 MNHNS and CDR2 SASEGT. The CDR3 is 12 residues long. This CDR3 reads CASSGTDQPQHF. CDR3 in DNA: TGTGCCAGCAGCGGGACAGATCAGCCCCAGCATTTT.

CDR3 nucleotide sequence: TGTGCCAGCAGTCGGACTAGCGGGAAGCAACAAGAGACCCAGTACTTC. Translated, it gives CASSRTSGKQQETQYF. This rearrangement joins TRBV28 to TRBJ2-5, with TRBD2 matching 12 bases. The V gene end was trimmed by 5 bases and the J gene end by 2 bases; junction bases not matched to a gene: 6. Germline CDR1 and CDR2: MDHEN and SYDVKM. The CDR3 is 16 residues long. The full variable domain, in which reference TRBV28 and TRBJ2-5 provide the parts outside the CDR3, is DVKVTQSSRYLVKRTGEKVFLECVQDMDHENMFWYRQDPGLGLRLIYFSYDVKMKEKGDIPEGYSVSREKKERFSLILESASTNQTSMYLCASSRTSGKQQETQYFGPGTRLLVL.

Remarks on this clone: A junction end diverges from the germline sequence, so it may reflect a read error. The chain combines TRBV29-1 with TRBJ2-2, with D possibly matching TRBD2 (7 bases). CDR3 length equals 14 residues. In germline, CDR1 is SQVTM, CDR2 ANQGSEA. The CDR3 sequence: CNVAQRGGTGELFF. The CDR3 nucleotides read TGCAACGTTGCGCAAAGGGGGGGGACCGGGGAGCTGTTTTTT.

The chain has TRBV15 and TRBJ1-1; D call uncertain. This CDR3 region has 15 residues. Looked up from germline, CDR1 is LNHNV and CDR2 is YYDKDF (reference sequence). With 7 bases removed from V and 1 base from J, the gap between germline ends came to 16 bases. The CDR3 DNA follows: TGTGCCACCAATGGTAAGGCCCTTCGGAACACTGAAGCTTTCTTT. It translates to CATNGKALRNTEAFF. Full variable domain (rest looked up from reference TRBV15 and TRBJ1-1): DAMVIQNPRYQVTQFGKPVTLSCSQTLNHNVMYWYQQKSSQAPKLLFHYYDKDFNNEADTPDNFQSRRPNTSFCFLDIRSPGLGDTAMYLCATNGKALRNTEAFFGQGTRLTVV.

The chain joins TRBV2 to TRBJ2-7, with D perhaps TRBD1 (6 bases). V was trimmed by 7 bases and J by 9 bases, leaving 22 bases between them. The germline gives CDR1 SNHLY, CDR2 FYNNEI. CDR3 size: 14 residues. CDR3 coding DNA: TGTGCCAGCACAGGGGTCGATGGTTTACGAAGGCAGTACTTC. It yields the protein CASTGVDGLRRQYF.

CDR3 residues: CASSGAALLEQYF. CDR3 DNA: TGTGCCAGTAGTGGTGCAGCCCTCCTCGAGCAGTACTTC. The rearrangement uses TRBV19 and TRBJ2-7; no clear D gene. V lost 5 bases and J 6 bases, leaving 14 bases between the germline ends. CDR1 is LNHDA and CDR2 is SQIVND in the germline V gene (reference sequence). The CDR3 extends over 13 amino acids.

The J gene is TRBJ1-2, the V gene TRBV6-6; tentatively, D is TRBD1 (6 bases). This CDR3 is built from 15 residues. Germline V CDR1 and CDR2: MNHNY, SVGAGI (reference sequence). Trimming removed 0 bases from V and 2 bases from J, with 10 bases in between. The DNA of the CDR3 is TGTGCCAGCAGTTACTCACAGGGACCCAACTATGGCTACACCTTC. This gives the protein CASSYSQGPNYGYTF.

This chain joins TRBV19 and TRBJ2-7, with 8 bases matching TRBD1. Germline CDR1 LNHDA, CDR2 SQIVND (reference sequence). V lost 7 bases and J lost 1; bases outside the gene matches: 3. The CDR3 consists of 13 residues. CDR3 DNA: TGTGCCAGTAAAGGGACAGGATCCTACGAGCAGTACTTC. It codes for CASKGTGSYEQYF.

This clone was counted a single time. The CDR3 region has the DNA TGTGCCAGCAAGGGTGGATCCTTAGGGACCTACGAGCAGTACTTC. Protein product: CASKGGSLGTYEQYF. V is TRBV27 and J is TRBJ2-7; D gene unclear. Trimming removed 7 bases at V and 2 bases at J, with 18 bases between. The length of the CDR3 is 15 residues. Germline CDR1 MNHEY, CDR2 SMNVEV (reference sequence).

V and J are TRBV4-1 and TRBJ2-2, with 7 bases fitting TRBD1. This CDR3 has 15 residues. With V trimmed by 4 bases and J by 8 bases, 10 bases remained unmatched. Germline V gene lookup returns CDR1 MGHRA and CDR2 YSYEKL. In nucleotides, the CDR3 is TGCGCCAGCAGCCCTCGGGACAGTCCGACTGGGGAGCTGTTTTTT. Translation: CASSPRDSPTGELFF.

The chain carries TRBV5-1 and TRBJ1-2; D is unclear. Germline values: CDR1 SGHRS, CDR2 YFSETQ. V lost 4 bases to trimming and J lost 5 bases, with 21 bases between them. The CDR3 covers 16 residues. This CDR3 reads CASSPWTLRGSYGYTF. The CDR3 DNA follows: TGCGCCAGCAGCCCCTGGACCCTTCGAGGGTCTTATGGCTACACCTTC. Together with reference TRBV5-1 and TRBJ1-2, the CDR3 gives the full variable domain: KAGVTQTPRYLIKTRGQQVTLSCSPISGHRSVSWYQQTPGQGLQFLFEYFSETQRNKGNFPGRFSGRQFSNSRSEMNVSTLELGDSALYLCASSPWTLRGSYGYTFGSGTRLTVV.

V is TRBV6-5 and J is TRBJ1-6; the match to TRBD1 covers 7 bases. The CDR3 extends over 14 amino acids. Germline CDR1 reads MNHEY; CDR2 reads SVGAGI. V was pared by 5 bases and J by 9 bases, with 7 bases of the junction left unmatched. CDR3 DNA: TGTGCCAGCAGTGGGGGACAGTTTGTTTCACCCCTCCACTTT. As protein: CASSGGQFVSPLHF.

The gene calls are TRBV4-1 and TRBJ2-5, with D perhaps being TRBD1 or TRBD2 (7 bases each). The CDR3 runs to 16 residues. Per germline, CDR1 MGHRA and CDR2 YSYEKL. V lost 4 bases, J lost 2 bases, and 17 bases lay in between. The CDR3 spells CASSREGAGGQETQYF. The CDR3 nucleotides read TGCGCCAGCAGCCGGGAGGGGGCCGGGGGGCAAGAGACCCAGTACTTC.

V gene TRBV7-2 combines with J gene TRBJ1-2; D remains unclear. With 5 bases removed from V and 2 bases from J, the gap between germline ends came to 15 bases. The germline V gene has CDR1 SGHTA and CDR2 FQGNSA. The CDR3 loop spans 15 amino acids. In DNA form, the CDR3 reads TGTGCCAGCAGCATTAAGATTGGACGGAACTATGGCTACACCTTC. It is translated as CASSIKIGRNYGYTF.

The chain joins TRBV27 to TRBJ1-2; a weak D match, TRBD1 (5 bases). The V and J ends lost 0 bases and 2 bases respectively, with 10 bases between them. This CDR3 is 15 amino acids long. Germline-derived CDR1 and CDR2 are MNHEY and SMNVEV (reference sequence). The CDR3 protein is CASSLSMRGNYGYTF. For the CDR3, the DNA is TGTGCCAGCAGTTTATCGATGAGGGGAAACTATGGCTACACCTTC.

This chain connects TRBV2 to TRBJ2-5; D is perhaps TRBD1 or TRBD2 (5 bases each). The CDR3 runs to 16 residues. Germline values: CDR1 SNHLY, CDR2 FYNNEI. V dropped 4 bases and J dropped 4 bases, with 19 bases sitting between them. The CDR3 DNA sequence: TGTGCCAGCAGTGGAGAACTAGTCAGGGCGCGAGAGACCCAGTACTTC. Protein sequence: CASSGELVRARETQYF.

The chain couples TRBV5-6 to TRBJ2-3, with D tentatively TRBD2 (5 bases). Trimming removed 4 bases from V and 3 bases from J, with 15 bases in between. Germline V gene lookup returns CDR1 SGHDT and CDR2 YYEEEE. The CDR3 runs to 15 residues. The DNA of the CDR3 is TGTGCCAGCAGCCTATACGGGCTAGCTACAGATACGCAGTATTTT. It codes for CASSLYGLATDTQYF.

The gene calls are TRBV29-1 and TRBJ2-2; 10 nucleotides align to TRBD1. V gave up 6 bases and J gave up 3 bases; unmatched junction bases: 7. The CDR3 spans 15 residues. Germline lookup yields CDR1 SQVTM and CDR2 ANQGSEA. The CDR3 DNA is TGCAGCGTGGGCGGGACAGGGGTTGACACCGGGGAGCTGTTTTTT. Protein sequence: CSVGGTGVDTGELFF.

The chain combines TRBV9 with TRBJ1-3; maybe TRBD1 (5 bases). V was clipped by 2 bases and J by 2 bases, with 11 bases between them. Germline V gives CDR1 SGDLS, CDR2 YYNGEE. CDR3 length: 15 amino acids. For the CDR3, the DNA is TGTGCCAGCAGCGTCTCGGGGACGGCTGGAAACACCATATATTTT. Protein product: CASSVSGTAGNTIYF.

The rearrangement links TRBV4-1 to TRBJ2-5; D gene unclear. Per the germline V gene, CDR1 is MGHRA and CDR2 is YSYEKL. This CDR3 has 16 amino acids. The germline V and J ends were trimmed by 0 bases and 3 bases, with 14 bases remaining between them. CDR3 region: CASSQDSWTTKETQYF. Written as DNA, the CDR3 is TGCGCCAGCAGCCAAGATTCGTGGACGACCAAAGAGACCCAGTACTTC.

The chain carries TRBV5-4 and TRBJ2-3; D is unclear. The V end lost 1 base, the J end lost 0 bases, and 12 bases lay between the germline ends. The CDR3 loop spans 16 amino acids. Germline CDR1 and CDR2: SGHNT and YYREEE (reference sequence). The CDR3 loop reads CASSLRRSSSTDTQYF. CDR3 nucleotide sequence: TGTGCCAGCAGCTTGAGGCGTTCCTCTAGCACAGATACGCAGTATTTT.

The chain is built from TRBV9 and TRBJ2-2; 10 positions agree with TRBD2. With 3 bases clipped from V and 0 bases from J, the junction kept 5 bases outside the gene matches. Germline CDR1 is SGDLS and CDR2 is YYNGEE. This CDR3 is 17 amino acids long. The CDR3 here is CASSEPLAGTNTGELFF. The DNA of the CDR3 is TGTGCCAGCAGCGAGCCACTAGCGGGGACGAACACCGGGGAGCTGTTTTTT.

The V gene is TRBV9, the J gene TRBJ2-7; a possible D gene is TRBD1 (7 bases). The CDR3 is 15 residues long. Germline V gives CDR1 SGDLS, CDR2 YYNGEE. V lost 4 bases and J 0 bases, leaving 14 bases between the germline ends. The CDR3 DNA follows: TGTGCCAGCAGCATGCGGGACAGCCCCTCCTACGAGCAGTACTTC. This gives the protein CASSMRDSPSYEQYF.